This T cell receptor beta chain was profiled in a study of OX40 agonist ivuxolimab in advanced cancers. In the study overall: Every 2 weeks, ivuxolimab was infused into the patients intravenously at between 0.01 and 10 mg/kg. Therapy given before enrollment (anti-PD-1, anti-PD-L1 or anti-CTLA-4) was allowed, and approximately 40% had some. General study results and limits: Clonal expansion among partial responders at 0.1-3.0 mg/kg ranked near the lowest.

The length of the CDR3 is 13 residues. V shed 6 bases, J shed 8 bases, and the junction held 4 bases outside the gene matches. In germline, CDR1 is MNHNS, CDR2 SASEGT. Only in-frame clones appear in the TCRdb table, and some are missing; sequencing was by immunoSEQ multiplex PCR. Seen here are roughly 65,000 clones, 90% observed once, and the top ten hold roughly a tenth. Excluded were patients having autoimmune disease history or systemic immunosuppression. As regards this clone: Its antigen is not identified.

The source material was CD4+ or CD8+ T cells sorted from blood, sampled in a trial of the OX40 agonist ivuxolimab. The genes are TRBV6-1 and TRBJ1-4; 9 nucleotides line up with TRBD1. This TCR came from an adult with an advanced solid tumor such as melanoma, head and neck, liver or kidney cancer. This CDR3 is CASRDRGEEKLFF. In nucleotides, the CDR3 is TGTGCCAGCAGGGACAGGGGAGAGGAAAAACTGTTTTTT.